Below are 16 T cell receptor beta chains sequenced from a single sample in a study of early T cells in non-severe SARS-CoV-2 infection. TCRdb re-analysed the 5' RACE reads in MiXCR, keeping a single row per CDR3 protein. The table lists about 29,000 distinct CDR3 sequences, roughly 5.4% of them singletons. Sequencing used whole blood. All receptors come from an adult who was a healthcare worker with PCR-confirmed SARS-CoV-2 infection or an uninfected control (not recorded which).

This clonotype occurred a few times. V usage is TRBV6-5 and J usage is TRBJ2-5; D remains unclear. V lost 5 bases, J lost 5 bases, and 12 bases lay in between. The CDR3 is made up of 13 amino acids. Germline V lookup: CDR1 MNHEY, CDR2 SVGAGI. The CDR3 bases are TGTGCCAGCAGTCCTGGCAGGCGGGAGACCCAGTACTTC. It specifies CASSPGRRETQYF.

The chain employs TRBV11-2 and TRBJ2-5, with D possibly TRBD2 on 6 matching bases. Trimming removed 5 bases from V and 2 bases from J, with 15 bases in between. Germline CDR1 reads SGHAT; CDR2 reads FQNNGV. The CDR3 extends over 15 amino acids. CDR3 amino acids: CASSLAGTLQETQYF. The CDR3 DNA reads as TGTGCCAGCAGCCTGGCCGGGACTTTACAAGAGACCCAGTACTTC. The entire variable domain, with the rest obtained from reference TRBV11-2 and TRBJ2-5, is as follows: EAGVAQSPRYKIIEKRQSVAFWCNPISGHATLYWYQQILGQGPKLLIQFQNNGVVDDSQLPKDRFSAERLKGVDSTLKIQPAKLEDSAVYLCASSLAGTLQETQYFGPGTRLLVL.

This clonotype was seen at least ten times. The genes are TRBV28 and TRBJ1-4, with 7 bases matching TRBD1. This CDR3 has 15 amino acids. V lost 6 bases, J lost 8 bases, and 12 bases stayed unmatched. Germline CDR1 and CDR2: MDHEN and SYDVKM. CDR3 nucleotide sequence: TGTGCCAGCAGCCGACAAAGACAGGGAGGGGAAAAACTGTTTTTT. This sequence encodes CASSRQRQGGEKLFF. Drawing the rest from reference TRBV28 and TRBJ1-4, the complete variable domain is DVKVTQSSRYLVKRTGEKVFLECVQDMDHENMFWYRQDPGLGLRLIYFSYDVKMKEKGDIPEGYSVSREKKERFSLILESASTNQTSMYLCASSRQRQGGEKLFFGSGTQLSVL.

In the case of this clonotype: A much larger clone lies one base from this, so it may be a read error. Likely a read error: the CDR3 ends without its conserved phenylalanine or tryptophan. CDR3 sequence reads: CASSPAGGTETQYS. CDR3 DNA sequence: TGTGCCAGCAGTCCTGCAGGGGGAACAGAGACCCAGTACTCC. The V and J genes are TRBV12-3 or TRBV12-4 and TRBJ2-5, with 7 bases matching TRBD1. The junction had 7 bases not matched to a gene; V was cut back by 5 bases and J by 4 bases. There are 14 residues in the CDR3.

The rearrangement links TRBV20-1 to TRBJ2-3; D is ambiguous. V lost 5 bases to trimming and J lost 0 bases, with 9 bases between them. The length of the CDR3 is 13 residues. Looked up from germline, CDR1 is DFQATT and CDR2 is SNEGSKA (reference sequence). CDR3 DNA: TGCAGTGCTGACTTGACTAGCACAGATACGCAGTATTTT. Amino acids: CSADLTSTDTQYF.

The genes are TRBV28 and TRBJ1-6, with 8 bases aligning to TRBD1. The CDR3 loop spans 15 amino acids. Germline V gene lookup returns CDR1 MDHEN and CDR2 SYDVKM. V dropped 5 bases and J dropped 7; count of bases not matched to a gene: 7. The CDR3 nucleotides read TGTGCCAGCAGTGAACAGGGGGGTTGGAATTCACCCCTCCACTTT. Translation: CASSEQGGWNSPLHF.

This clonotype was seen at least ten times. The V call is TRBV20-1, the J call TRBJ2-3; 14 nucleotides match TRBD2. CDR3 size: 16 residues. The V segment lost 5 bases and the J segment 3 bases; nucleotides outside the gene matches: 7. Germline-derived CDR1 and CDR2 are DFQATT and SNEGSKA (reference sequence). The CDR3 nucleotides read TGCAGTGCTCGTCGACTAGCGGGAGGGCGGACAGATACGCAGTATTTT. Translation: CSARRLAGGRTDTQYF.

This clonotype has at least ten counts. This chain uses TRBV6-6 with TRBJ2-7, with 10 bases fitting TRBD2. Trimming removed 5 bases from V and 3 bases from J; junction bases left unmatched: 7. The length of the CDR3 is 15 residues. Germline CDR1 reads MNHNY; CDR2 reads SVGAGI (reference sequence). The CDR3 loop is CASSLKREGGYEQYF. CDR3 bases: TGTGCCAGCAGTCTTAAGCGGGAGGGAGGCTACGAGCAGTACTTC.

This clonotype appeared many times. The chain employs TRBV7-2 and TRBJ2-3; 14 nucleotides match TRBD2. There are 16 residues in the CDR3. The junction had 5 bases not matched to a gene; V was cut back by 5 bases and J by 4 bases. Germline V gives CDR1 SGHTA, CDR2 FQGNSA. CDR3 amino acids: CASSRLAGGGADTQYF. The CDR3 coding sequence is TGTGCCAGCAGCAGACTAGCGGGAGGGGGAGCAGATACGCAGTATTTT. Using reference TRBV7-2 and TRBJ2-3 for the parts outside the CDR3, the full variable domain is GAGVSQSPSNKVTEKGKDVELRCDPISGHTALYWYRQSLGQGLEFLIYFQGNSAPDKSGLPSDRFSAERTGGSVSTLTIQRTQQEDSAVYLCASSRLAGGGADTQYFGPGTRLTVL.

This clonotype was found many times. The chain joins TRBV5-1 to TRBJ2-4, with a possible D match to TRBD2 (5 bases). Germline values: CDR1 SGHRS, CDR2 YFSETQ. Trimming took 0 bases from V and 0 from J, leaving 10 bases between them. CDR3 size: 16 residues. CDR3 loop: CASSLGLRLAKNIQYF. CDR3 in DNA: TGCGCCAGCAGCTTGGGACTACGCCTAGCCAAAAACATTCAGTACTTC.

This clonotype was seen many times. This CDR3 is CASSTTSGSTEEQYF. The DNA of the CDR3 is TGTGCCAGCAGTACAACTAGCGGGAGTACGGAGGAGCAGTACTTC. The chain combines TRBV27 with TRBJ2-7; 11 positions agree with TRBD2. The CDR3 consists of 15 residues. Looked up from germline, CDR1 is MNHEY and CDR2 is SMNVEV (reference sequence). Germline trimming cut 5 bases from V and 7 bases from J; bases unmatched to any gene: 10.

This clonotype occurred many times. This sequence joins TRBV5-1 and TRBJ2-3, with TRBD2 identical over 8 bases. The junction had 5 bases not matched to a gene; V was cut back by 2 bases and J by 3 bases. This CDR3 has 15 amino acids. Germline V CDR1 and CDR2: SGHRS, YFSETQ. The CDR3 reads CASSFQAGETDTQYF. CDR3 nucleotide sequence: TGCGCCAGCAGCTTCCAAGCGGGAGAAACAGATACGCAGTATTTT.

There are many counts of this clonotype. This chain uses TRBV7-9 with TRBJ2-4; no clear D. Trimming took off 5 bases at V and 3 bases at J, with 17 bases between the two ends. The germline V gene encodes CDR1 SEHNR and CDR2 FQNEAQ (reference sequence). There are 16 residues in the CDR3. The CDR3, as DNA: TGTGCCAGCAGCCCCCTGTGGGGAAAGAGCAAAAACATTCAGTACTTC. Protein: CASSPLWGKSKNIQYF.

The table lists this clonotype with many counts. The rearrangement uses TRBV10-3 and TRBJ2-6, with TRBD1 as a possible D gene (5 bases). The germline CDR1 and CDR2 sequences are ENHRY and SYGVKD. There are 16 residues in the CDR3. Deletions cut 7 bases from V and 0 bases from J, with 13 bases between. CDR3 sequence: CAITPGLGSGANVLTF. The CDR3 bases are TGTGCCATCACTCCAGGGTTAGGCTCTGGGGCCAACGTCCTGACTTTC.

Many counts were recorded for this clonotype. The V and J genes are TRBV7-6 and TRBJ2-2; D is unresolved. V gave up 5 bases and J gave up 4 bases, with 8 bases separating them. Germline V CDR1 and CDR2: SGHVS, FNYEAQ. This CDR3 has 13 amino acids. CDR3 DNA sequence: TGTGCCAGCAGCCCTGGCGTCACCGGGGAGCTGTTTTTT. This gives the protein CASSPGVTGELFF.

This clonotype was detected a few times. The V call is TRBV7-8, the J call TRBJ1-6; D uncertain. This CDR3 has 17 amino acids. Trimming removed 5 bases from V and 0 bases from J, with 14 bases in between. CDR1 is SGHVS, CDR2 FQNEAQ, per germline. CDR3 sequence (DNA): TGTGCCAGCAGCCTAGGTTCTGAGGGCTCCTATAATTCACCCCTCCACTTT. Translation: CASSLGSEGSYNSPLHF. Full variable domain (missing parts from reference TRBV7-8 and TRBJ1-6): GAGVSQSPRYKVAKRGQDVALRCDPISGHVSLFWYQQALGQGPEFLTYFQNEAQLDKSGLPSDRFFAERPEGSVSTLKIQRTQQEDSAVYLCASSLGSEGSYNSPLHFGNGTRLTVT.